A selection of T cell receptor beta chains follows, all from one sample in a study of regulatory T cells in long-lasting Graves disease. MiXCR was run by TCRdb on the multiplex PCR reads, yielding one entry per CDR3 protein. This sample carries a few hundred thousand distinct CDR3 sequences, roughly 20% of them seen once, and the ten largest clones take roughly a quarter. The starting material was peripheral blood mononuclear cells (PBMCs), obtained when the disease was refractory, from a patient treated with antithyroid drugs. The receptor source for this set is a woman aged 40 to 49 with Graves disease. The CDR3 runs from the conserved cysteine through the conserved F or W. The D gene is left open where the match is weak. Clone size, where shown, is once, few, many, or a class for clones that have expanded.

NA,TRBV19,TRBJ1-5,NA,TGTGCCAGTAGTATAAGGGAGGAGCCCCAGCATTTT,CASSIREEPQHF
NA,TRBV2,TRBJ1-4,many,TGTGCCAGCACTGAAGCGGGAGGAATTAATGAAAAACTGTTTTTT,CASTEAGGINEKLFF
NA,TRBV28,TRBJ1-4,many,TGTGCCAGCTCAGGGAAGAAGGGGGGTGGTGAAAAACTGTTTTTT,CASSGKKGGGEKLFF
TRBD2,TRBV5-1,TRBJ2-2,few,TGCGCCAGCAGCTTGAATCTAGCGGGAAATGGGAACACCGGGGAGCTGTTTTTT,CASSLNLAGNGNTGELFF
TRBD1,TRBV2,TRBJ1-4,many,TGTGCCAGTCGGCCGACAGGGGTATATGAAAAACTGTTTTTT,CASRPTGVYEKLFF
NA,TRBV29-1,TRBJ2-3,NA,TGCAGCGTTGAAAGGTGGGGCAGCGATGCAGAGGGTACGCAGTATTTT,CSVERWGSDAEGTQYF
TRBD2,TRBV2,TRBJ2-2,many,TGTGCCAGCTCTAGCGGGAGTGCAAACACCGGGGAGCTGTTTTTT,CASSSGSANTGELFF
TRBD1,TRBV28,TRBJ2-1,NA,TGTGCCAGCAGTTCCCAGGGGGCCCAATCGGACAATGAGCAGTTCTTC,CASSSQGAQSDNEQFF
NA,TRBV20-1,TRBJ2-2,NA,TGCAGTGCTCCTATTGACACCGGGGAGCTGTTTTTT,CSAPIDTGELFF
NA,TRBV20-1,TRBJ2-3,NA,TGCAGTGCTAGTGTTATCGTAAGGACCAACACAGATACGCAGTATTTT,CSASVIVRTNTDTQYF
TRBD2,TRBV20-1,TRBJ2-7,few,TGCAGTGCTAGATTTCCATGGACTAGCGGGATCTACGAGCAGTACTTC,CSARFPWTSGIYEQYF
NA,TRBV6-1,TRBJ2-5,many,TGTGCCAGCAGGCAGACTAGGGTTGGCCAAGAGACCCAGTACTTC,CASRQTRVGQETQYF
NA,TRBV29-1,TRBJ2-3,few,TGCAGCGTTGAACTTGCCACAGATACGCAGTATTTT,CSVELATDTQYF
NA,TRBV28,TRBJ2-7,many,TGTGCCAGCAGTTCAACAAGATACGAGCAGTACTTC,CASSSTRYEQYF
NA,TRBV19,TRBJ2-5,few,TGTGCCAGTAGACAGCCGGGACACTCAGAGACCCAGTACTTC,CASRQPGHSETQYF
NA,TRBV10-2,TRBJ2-7,few,TGCGCCACGACCACAGGGAGCGGGGACTACGAGCAGTACTTC,CATTTGSGDYEQYF
NA,TRBV28,TRBJ2-7,few,TGTGCCAGCAGTTTATATCCCCTGTCCCGAGTTGGGTACGAGCAGTACTTC,CASSLYPLSRVGYEQYF
NA,TRBV9,TRBJ2-4,once,TGTGCCAGCAGTGTAGGTAATGGGCCCCGGAGGAACATTCAGTACTTC,CASSVGNGPRRNIQYF
TRBD1,TRBV7-2,TRBJ2-7,many,TGTGCCAGCAGCGGGGATGGGACAGGGGAATCCGAGCAGTACTTC,CASSGDGTGESEQYF
NA,TRBV10-3,TRBJ1-1,few,TGTGCCATCAGTGAGCGAGAAGGGGGTGAAGCTTTCTTT,CAISEREGGEAFF
NA,TRBV27,TRBJ1-1,few,TGTGCCAGCAGTTTAACGACAGTGACTGAAGCTTTCTTT,CASSLTTVTEAFF
TRBD2,TRBV9,TRBJ2-7,NA,TGTGCCAGCAGCGCCAGGGGACTAGCGGGGCCTCTTAACTACGAGCAGTACTTC,CASSARGLAGPLNYEQYF
NA,TRBV27,TRBJ2-5,many,TGTGCCAGCAGTTACCGGGGACTCCAGGGGGAGACTCAGTACTTC,CASSYRGLQGETQYF
TRBD2,TRBV7-2,TRBJ2-3,NA,TGTGCCAGCAGCTATTCCACGCGGGAGGTCCACACAGATACGCAGTATTTT,CASSYSTREVHTDTQYF
NA,TRBV6-2/TRBV6-3,TRBJ1-2,few,TGTGCCAGCAGTTACGAGACAGGCGACTATGGCTACACCTTC,CASSYETGDYGYTF
NA,TRBV6-2/TRBV6-3,TRBJ2-7,NA,TGTGCCAGCAGTTCGCGGCAGTATACCTACGAGCAGTACTTC,CASSSRQYTYEQYF
NA,TRBV28,TRBJ1-2,NA,TGTGCCAGCAGCAAACCAGGGGTCGGCTACACCTTC,CASSKPGVGYTF
TRBD2,TRBV2,TRBJ2-5,many,TGTGCCAGCGCACTGGCGGGAGGGCGCGAGACCCAGTACTTC,CASALAGGRETQYF
NA,TRBV28,TRBJ1-1,many,TGTGCCAGCAGTTCCGCGGGACTTTGGAACACTGAAGCTTTCTTT,CASSSAGLWNTEAFF
TRBD1,TRBV7-9,TRBJ2-5,many,TGTGCCAGCAGGGGAGAGGGGGCCCAAGAGACCCAGTACTTC,CASRGEGAQETQYF
TRBD1,TRBV28,TRBJ1-5,NA,TGTGCCGGCAGTTTCACAGCCTGGACAGGGGCTTTCCCAGGCAATCAGCCCCAGCATTTT,CAGSFTAWTGAFPGNQPQHF
NA,TRBV12-3/TRBV12-4,TRBJ2-7,many,TGTGCCAGCAGTTTTGGACCAAGATTAGGGGAGCAGTACTTC,CASSFGPRLGEQYF
NA,TRBV5-1,TRBJ2-7,NA,TGCGCCAGCAGCTTGGCGCCCGGCCAGTCCTACGAGCAGTACTTC,CASSLAPGQSYEQYF
NA,TRBV29-1,TRBJ1-2,many,TGCAGTTGCGAGGCAGGTCTTAACTATGGCTACACCTTC,CSCEAGLNYGYTF
TRBD1,TRBV28,TRBJ2-7,many,TGTGCCAGCAGGCCGGACAGGTTCTACGAGCAGTACTTC,CASRPDRFYEQYF
NA,TRBV2,TRBJ2-7,NA,TGCGCCAGCAGTGGGGGTGGGTACGGGCAGTACTTC,CASSGGGYGQYF
NA,TRBV13,TRBJ2-4,few,TGTGCCAGCAGGGCGATGATGGAAAACATTCAGTACTTC,CASRAMMENIQYF
NA,TRBV20-1,TRBJ2-5,NA,TGCAGTGCTAGAGATCTATTCCAGCAGACACAAGAGACCCAGTACTTC,CSARDLFQQTQETQYF
TRBD1,TRBV20-1,TRBJ1-1,NA,TGCAGAAACAGGGGAGGCACTGAAGCTTTCTTT,CRNRGGTEAFF
NA,TRBV12-3/TRBV12-4,TRBJ1-3,many,TGTGCCAGCAGTCCTCATCAAGGAAACACCATATATTTT,CASSPHQGNTIYF
NA,TRBV25-1,TRBJ2-1,NA,TGTGCCAGCAGTGAGAGGAGAGCGAGCCATCGATACAATGAGCAGTTCTTC,CASSERRASHRYNEQFF
NA,TRBV27,TRBJ1-5,NA,TGTGCCAGCTGGGCTTGGTATAGCAATCAGCCCCAGCATTTT,CASWAWYSNQPQHF
NA,TRBV10-3,TRBJ1-4,NA,TGTGCCATCAGTGAACGGGGCGGTAATGAAAAACTGTTTTTT,CAISERGGNEKLFF
TRBD2,TRBV20-1,TRBJ2-7,few,TGCAGTGCTAGAATAGCGGGAGGGGCCTACGAGCAGTACTTC,CSARIAGGAYEQYF
NA,TRBV12-3/TRBV12-4,TRBJ2-3,few,TGTGCCAGCAATCCCCCTGGAGGGTTCGGCACAGATACGCAGTATTTT,CASNPPGGFGTDTQYF
NA,TRBV19,TRBJ2-7,few,TGTGCCAGTAGTATCGGAGGGGGCGGTTACGAGCAGTACTTC,CASSIGGGGYEQYF
NA,TRBV12-3/TRBV12-4,TRBJ2-3,NA,TGTGCCAGCAGACAGCAGGACACAGATACGCAGTATTTT,CASRQQDTDTQYF
NA,TRBV28,TRBJ1-5,many,TGTGCCAGCACCACGTGGGGAGGAAGAAAGCCCCAGCATTTT,CASTTWGGRKPQHF
NA,TRBV10-3,TRBJ1-2,NA,TGTGCCATCAGTGAGTCACCGACGGGAAACAACTATGGCTACACCTTC,CAISESPTGNNYGYTF
TRBD2,TRBV2,TRBJ2-4,many,TGTGCCAGCAGTTACGATAGCGGGAGGGCCCGTAACATTCAGTACTTC,CASSYDSGRARNIQYF
TRBD1,TRBV4-1,TRBJ2-5,few,TGCGCCAGCAGCCAAGCACCGGGACAGCAGAAAGAGACCCAGTACTTC,CASSQAPGQQKETQYF
NA,TRBV24-1,TRBJ2-3,NA,TGTGCCACCAGTGATGATAGGGGAAGAGATACGCAGTATTTT,CATSDDRGRDTQYF
NA,TRBV11-2,TRBJ1-1,many,TGTGCCAGCAGCAGAGATCTATCGGGGACTGAAGCTTTCTTT,CASSRDLSGTEAFF
NA,TRBV2,TRBJ1-5,many,TGTGCCAGCAGTGATAACACCCTTAGCAATCAGCCCCAGCATTTT,CASSDNTLSNQPQHF
NA,TRBV10-3,TRBJ2-5,many,TGTGCCATCAGTTTCGGACAGAACCAAGAGACCCAGTACTTC,CAISFGQNQETQYF